This T cell receptor beta chain was identified during a study of cytomegalovirus exposure and HLA in healthy donors. General study findings and limits: Cytomegalovirus-associated status was assigned to some 180 TCR beta chains. Researchers reported in a later analysis that common viral pathogens appeared linked to several top clusters.

This CDR3 is built from 15 residues. Trimming removed 7 bases at V and 1 base at J, with 14 bases between. Germline V CDR1 and CDR2: SEHNR, FQNEAQ (reference sequence). When sampled, the donors appeared nominally healthy, though they likely had unrecorded immune exposures. Only a few counts were recorded for this clone. Its antigen is as yet unknown. The PCR employed 60 Vbeta primers together with 13 Jbeta primers. Profiling relied on immunoSEQ multiplex PCR, and the TCRdb table lists in-frame clones only, not all of them. The sample yields more than 95,000 clones, approximately 12% seen once. The receptor comes from a man aged 35 to 55 in good health and CMV-seropositive. The chain combines TRBV7-9 with TRBJ2-4; maybe TRBD1 (6 bases). The sample consisted of PBMCs. CDR3 sequence reads: CASNRQAWAKNIQYF. The CDR3 DNA is TGTGCCAGCAACCGACAGGCCTGGGCCAAAAACATTCAGTACTTC.